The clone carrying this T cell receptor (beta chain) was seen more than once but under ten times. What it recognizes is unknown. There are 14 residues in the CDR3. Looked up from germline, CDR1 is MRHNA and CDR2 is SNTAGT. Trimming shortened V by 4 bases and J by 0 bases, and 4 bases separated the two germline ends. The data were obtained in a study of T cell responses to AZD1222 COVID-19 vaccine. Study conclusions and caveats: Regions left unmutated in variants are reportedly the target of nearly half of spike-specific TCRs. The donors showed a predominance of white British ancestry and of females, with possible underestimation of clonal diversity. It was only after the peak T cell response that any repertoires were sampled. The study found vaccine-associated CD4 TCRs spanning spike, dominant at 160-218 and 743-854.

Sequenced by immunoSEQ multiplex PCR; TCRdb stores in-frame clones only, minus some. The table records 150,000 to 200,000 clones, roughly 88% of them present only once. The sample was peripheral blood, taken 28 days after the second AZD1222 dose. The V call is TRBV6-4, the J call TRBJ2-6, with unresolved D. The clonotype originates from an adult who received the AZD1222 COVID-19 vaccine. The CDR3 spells CASSADSGANVLTF. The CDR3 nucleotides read TGTGCCAGCAGTGCAGACTCTGGGGCCAACGTCCTGACTTTC.